This T cell receptor (beta chain) appears in the sequencing data of a study of human T cells and chemical hapten exposure. Germline V gene lookup returns CDR1 MGHRA and CDR2 YSYEKL. This CDR3 is 16 amino acids long. Trimming removed 2 bases at V and 0 bases at J, with 11 bases between. Original data processing: Per-sample TCR counts ranged from roughly 20,000 to 750,000, median roughly 96,000. Each CDR3 protein gets one entry after TCRdb re-called the RACE reads with MiXCR. The V and J calls, along with clone size, are taken from TCRdb and not from the paper's own processing. The data show about 120,000 distinct CDR3 sequences, 10% to 12% seen once. The time point here: patch test 3, about 24 weeks after DPC sensitization. Treatment indicated: therapeutic diphenylcyclopropenone sensitization with weekly scalp DPC.

This chain connects TRBV4-1 to TRBJ1-3; D is unclear. Sequencing was performed on whole blood, taken in connection with sensitization to the hapten diphenylcyclopropenone (DPC). This TCR came from a woman aged 50 to 65 with alopecia areata. Some clones in this sample may be carry-over from other donors' samples. The CDR3 DNA reads as TGCGCCAGCAGCCAACCCGGGAGAGTCTCTGGAAACACCATATATTTT. It specifies CASSQPGRVSGNTIYF.